This T cell receptor beta chain was recovered during a study of blood T cell repertoires in COVID-19. The CDR3 is 15 amino acids. V lost 1 base to trimming and J lost 6 bases; unmatched junction nucleotides: 6. CDR1 is SGHTA, CDR2 FQGTGA, per germline. Data came from immunoSEQ multiplex PCR; TCRdb stores just in-frame clones and leaves some out. The table records roughly 160,000 clones, over 80% of them present only once. Material: peripheral blood. The clonotype originates from a woman aged 55-70 years with acute or convalescent COVID-19. V and J are TRBV7-3 and TRBJ2-7; TRBD2 aligns across 10 bases. CDR3 sequence (DNA): TGTGCCAGCAGCTTAAAAAGCGGGGGGGCGGTCGAGCAGTACTTC. It translates to CASSLKSGGAVEQYF.